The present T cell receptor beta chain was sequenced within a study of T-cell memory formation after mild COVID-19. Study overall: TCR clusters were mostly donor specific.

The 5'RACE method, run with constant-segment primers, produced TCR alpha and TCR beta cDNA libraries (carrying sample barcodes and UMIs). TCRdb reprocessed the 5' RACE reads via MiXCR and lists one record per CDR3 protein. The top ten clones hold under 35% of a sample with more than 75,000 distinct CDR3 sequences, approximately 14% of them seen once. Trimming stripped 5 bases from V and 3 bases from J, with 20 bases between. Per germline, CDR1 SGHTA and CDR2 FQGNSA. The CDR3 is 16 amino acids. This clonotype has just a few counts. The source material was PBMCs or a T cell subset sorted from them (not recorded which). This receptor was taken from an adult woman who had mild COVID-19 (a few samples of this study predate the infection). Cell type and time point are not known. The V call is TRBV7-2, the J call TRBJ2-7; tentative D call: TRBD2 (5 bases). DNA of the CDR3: TGTGCCAGCAGCCCAGCCTTCGCCGGGAAGAACTACGAGCAGTACTTC. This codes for CASSPAFAGKNYEQYF.